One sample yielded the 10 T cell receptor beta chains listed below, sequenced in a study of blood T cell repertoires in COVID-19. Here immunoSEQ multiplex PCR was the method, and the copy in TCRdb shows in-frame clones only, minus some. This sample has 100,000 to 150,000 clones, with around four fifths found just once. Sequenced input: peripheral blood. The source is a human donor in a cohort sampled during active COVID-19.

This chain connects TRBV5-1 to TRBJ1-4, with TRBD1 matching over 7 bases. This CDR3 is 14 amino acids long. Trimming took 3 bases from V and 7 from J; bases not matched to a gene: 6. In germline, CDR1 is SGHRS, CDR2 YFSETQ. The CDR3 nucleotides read TGCGCCAGCAGCTCCGGGACAGTGGGTGAAAAACTGTTTTTT. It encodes CASSSGTVGEKLFF.

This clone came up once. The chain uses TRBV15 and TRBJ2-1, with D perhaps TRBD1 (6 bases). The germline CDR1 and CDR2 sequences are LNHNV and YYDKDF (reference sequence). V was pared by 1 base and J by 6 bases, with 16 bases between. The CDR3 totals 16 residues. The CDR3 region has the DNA TGTGCCACCAGCAGAGCGGGACAACGACCGGGCAATGAGCAGTTCTTC. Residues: CATSRAGQRPGNEQFF.

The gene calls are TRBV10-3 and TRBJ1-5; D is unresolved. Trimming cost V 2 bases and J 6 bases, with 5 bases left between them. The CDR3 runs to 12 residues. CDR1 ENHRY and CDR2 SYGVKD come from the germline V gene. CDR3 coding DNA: TGTGCCATCAGTGAGCCGGGTCAGCCCCAGCATTTT. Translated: CAISEPGQPQHF.

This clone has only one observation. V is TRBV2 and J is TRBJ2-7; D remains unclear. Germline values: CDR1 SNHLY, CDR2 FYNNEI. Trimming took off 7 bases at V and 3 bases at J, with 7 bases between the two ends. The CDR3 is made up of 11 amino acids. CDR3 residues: CASTHDYEQYF. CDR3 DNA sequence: TGTGCCAGCACACACGACTACGAGCAGTACTTC.

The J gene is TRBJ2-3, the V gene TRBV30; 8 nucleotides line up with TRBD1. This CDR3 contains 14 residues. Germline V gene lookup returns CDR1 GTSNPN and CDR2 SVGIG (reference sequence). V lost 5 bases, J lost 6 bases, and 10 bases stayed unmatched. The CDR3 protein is CAWGSGQAPDTQYF. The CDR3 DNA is TGTGCCTGGGGATCGGGACAGGCTCCGGATACGCAGTATTTT.

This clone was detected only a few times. The CDR3: CASNPGGTGTIYGYTF. CDR3 nucleotides: TGTGCCAGCAACCCGGGGGGGACAGGGACAATCTATGGCTACACCTTC. The J gene is TRBJ1-2, the V gene TRBV28; TRBD1 aligns across 9 bases. Germline lookup yields CDR1 MDHEN and CDR2 SYDVKM. The trim removed 7 bases at V and 4 bases at J, leaving 13 bases unmatched. The CDR3 is 16 residues long.

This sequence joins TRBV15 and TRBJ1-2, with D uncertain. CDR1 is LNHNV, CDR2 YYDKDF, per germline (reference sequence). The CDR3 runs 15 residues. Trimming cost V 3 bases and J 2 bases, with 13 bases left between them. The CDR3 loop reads CATSRDLSINYGYTF. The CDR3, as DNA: TGTGCCACCAGCAGGGACTTATCCATAAACTATGGCTACACCTTC.

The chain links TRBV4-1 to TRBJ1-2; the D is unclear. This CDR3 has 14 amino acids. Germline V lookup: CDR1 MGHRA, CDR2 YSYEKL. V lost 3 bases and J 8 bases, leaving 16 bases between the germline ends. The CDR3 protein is CASSQQAGGGGYTF. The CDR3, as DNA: TGCGCCAGCAGCCAGCAGGCGGGAGGAGGGGGCTACACCTTC.

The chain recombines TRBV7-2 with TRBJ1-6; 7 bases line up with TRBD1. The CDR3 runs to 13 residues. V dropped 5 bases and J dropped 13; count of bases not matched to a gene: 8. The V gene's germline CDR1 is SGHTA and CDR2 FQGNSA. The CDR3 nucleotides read TGTGCCAGCAGCACTGACAGGGACAAGCCCCTCCACTTT. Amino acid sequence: CASSTDRDKPLHF.

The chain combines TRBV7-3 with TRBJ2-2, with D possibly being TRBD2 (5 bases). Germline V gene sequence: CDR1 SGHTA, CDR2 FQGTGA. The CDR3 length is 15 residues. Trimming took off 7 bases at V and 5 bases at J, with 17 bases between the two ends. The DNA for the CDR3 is TGTGCCAGCACCGCGTGGGCACGGGGAACCGGGGAGCTGTTTTTT. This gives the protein CASTAWARGTGELFF.